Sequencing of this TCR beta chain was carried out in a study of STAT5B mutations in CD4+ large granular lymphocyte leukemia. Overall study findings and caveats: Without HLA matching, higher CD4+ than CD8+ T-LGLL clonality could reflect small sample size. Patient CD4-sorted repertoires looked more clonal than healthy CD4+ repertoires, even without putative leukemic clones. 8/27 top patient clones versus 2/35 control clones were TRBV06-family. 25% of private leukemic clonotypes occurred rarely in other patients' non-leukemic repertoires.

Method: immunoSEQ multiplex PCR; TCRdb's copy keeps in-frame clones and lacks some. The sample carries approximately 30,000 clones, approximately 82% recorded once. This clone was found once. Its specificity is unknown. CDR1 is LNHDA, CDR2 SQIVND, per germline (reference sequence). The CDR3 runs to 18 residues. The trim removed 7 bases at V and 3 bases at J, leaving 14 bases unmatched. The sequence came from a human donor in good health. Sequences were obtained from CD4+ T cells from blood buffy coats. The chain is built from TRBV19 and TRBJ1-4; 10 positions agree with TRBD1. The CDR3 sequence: CASTPGTGDLSSNEKLFF. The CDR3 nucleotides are TGTGCCAGTACCCCCGGGACAGGGGACCTCAGCTCTAATGAAAAACTGTTTTTT.